This TCR beta chain originates from a study of T cells after yellow fever vaccination. The study made its TCR cDNA through 5'RACE template switching. That step introduced a universal primer site along with UMIs. MiXCR was run by TCRdb on the 5' RACE reads, yielding one entry per CDR3 protein. The table lists fewer than 350,000 distinct CDR3 sequences, about 3.5% of them singletons. General study findings and limits: When the response was secondary, it was weaker but reached its peak faster, day 5 versus 15. Booster sampling recovered most clones from primary vaccination (around 96% CD4, roughly 86% CD8).

This clonotype was counted at least ten times. Its antigen is as yet unknown. CDR1 is MDHEN and CDR2 is SYDVKM in the germline V gene. The CDR3 is 16 amino acids. V was shortened by 5 bases and J by 4 bases, with 19 bases between the two germline ends. The genes are TRBV28 and TRBJ2-3; tentatively, D is TRBD1 (6 bases). The sequence was collected from a man aged 18 to 29 who received the YFV17D yellow fever vaccine. Here the sequenced sample was PBMCs, taken on the day of the yellow fever booster vaccination. The CDR3 reads CASSPGVARSADTQYF. In nucleotides, the CDR3 is TGTGCCAGCAGTCCAGGGGTAGCTCGTAGCGCAGATACGCAGTATTTT.